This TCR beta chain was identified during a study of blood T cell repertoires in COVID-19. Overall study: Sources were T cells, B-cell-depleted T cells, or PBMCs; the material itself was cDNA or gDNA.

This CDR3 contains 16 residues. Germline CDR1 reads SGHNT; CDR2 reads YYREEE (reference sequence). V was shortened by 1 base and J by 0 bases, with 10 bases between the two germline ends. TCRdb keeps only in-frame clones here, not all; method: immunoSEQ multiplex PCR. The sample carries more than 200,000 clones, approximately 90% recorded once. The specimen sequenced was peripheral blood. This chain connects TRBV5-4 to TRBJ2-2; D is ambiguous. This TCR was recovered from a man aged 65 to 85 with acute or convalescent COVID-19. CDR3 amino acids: CASSLRSGANTGELFF. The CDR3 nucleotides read TGTGCCAGCAGCTTGAGATCTGGAGCGAACACCGGGGAGCTGTTTTTT.